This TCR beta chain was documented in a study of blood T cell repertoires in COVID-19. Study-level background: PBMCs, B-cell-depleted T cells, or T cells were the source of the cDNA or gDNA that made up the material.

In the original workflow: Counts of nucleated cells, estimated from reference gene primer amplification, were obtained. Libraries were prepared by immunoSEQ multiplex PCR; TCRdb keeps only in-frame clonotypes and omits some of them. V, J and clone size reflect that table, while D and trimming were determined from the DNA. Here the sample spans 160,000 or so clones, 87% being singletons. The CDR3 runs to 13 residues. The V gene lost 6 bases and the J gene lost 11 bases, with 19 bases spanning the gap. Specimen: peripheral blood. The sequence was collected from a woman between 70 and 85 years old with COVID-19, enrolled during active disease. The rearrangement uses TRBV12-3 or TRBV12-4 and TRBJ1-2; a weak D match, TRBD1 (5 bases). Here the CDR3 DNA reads TGTGCCAGCAGCCAATCGGGGGGGGATTCTTACACCTTC. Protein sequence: CASSQSGGDSYTF.